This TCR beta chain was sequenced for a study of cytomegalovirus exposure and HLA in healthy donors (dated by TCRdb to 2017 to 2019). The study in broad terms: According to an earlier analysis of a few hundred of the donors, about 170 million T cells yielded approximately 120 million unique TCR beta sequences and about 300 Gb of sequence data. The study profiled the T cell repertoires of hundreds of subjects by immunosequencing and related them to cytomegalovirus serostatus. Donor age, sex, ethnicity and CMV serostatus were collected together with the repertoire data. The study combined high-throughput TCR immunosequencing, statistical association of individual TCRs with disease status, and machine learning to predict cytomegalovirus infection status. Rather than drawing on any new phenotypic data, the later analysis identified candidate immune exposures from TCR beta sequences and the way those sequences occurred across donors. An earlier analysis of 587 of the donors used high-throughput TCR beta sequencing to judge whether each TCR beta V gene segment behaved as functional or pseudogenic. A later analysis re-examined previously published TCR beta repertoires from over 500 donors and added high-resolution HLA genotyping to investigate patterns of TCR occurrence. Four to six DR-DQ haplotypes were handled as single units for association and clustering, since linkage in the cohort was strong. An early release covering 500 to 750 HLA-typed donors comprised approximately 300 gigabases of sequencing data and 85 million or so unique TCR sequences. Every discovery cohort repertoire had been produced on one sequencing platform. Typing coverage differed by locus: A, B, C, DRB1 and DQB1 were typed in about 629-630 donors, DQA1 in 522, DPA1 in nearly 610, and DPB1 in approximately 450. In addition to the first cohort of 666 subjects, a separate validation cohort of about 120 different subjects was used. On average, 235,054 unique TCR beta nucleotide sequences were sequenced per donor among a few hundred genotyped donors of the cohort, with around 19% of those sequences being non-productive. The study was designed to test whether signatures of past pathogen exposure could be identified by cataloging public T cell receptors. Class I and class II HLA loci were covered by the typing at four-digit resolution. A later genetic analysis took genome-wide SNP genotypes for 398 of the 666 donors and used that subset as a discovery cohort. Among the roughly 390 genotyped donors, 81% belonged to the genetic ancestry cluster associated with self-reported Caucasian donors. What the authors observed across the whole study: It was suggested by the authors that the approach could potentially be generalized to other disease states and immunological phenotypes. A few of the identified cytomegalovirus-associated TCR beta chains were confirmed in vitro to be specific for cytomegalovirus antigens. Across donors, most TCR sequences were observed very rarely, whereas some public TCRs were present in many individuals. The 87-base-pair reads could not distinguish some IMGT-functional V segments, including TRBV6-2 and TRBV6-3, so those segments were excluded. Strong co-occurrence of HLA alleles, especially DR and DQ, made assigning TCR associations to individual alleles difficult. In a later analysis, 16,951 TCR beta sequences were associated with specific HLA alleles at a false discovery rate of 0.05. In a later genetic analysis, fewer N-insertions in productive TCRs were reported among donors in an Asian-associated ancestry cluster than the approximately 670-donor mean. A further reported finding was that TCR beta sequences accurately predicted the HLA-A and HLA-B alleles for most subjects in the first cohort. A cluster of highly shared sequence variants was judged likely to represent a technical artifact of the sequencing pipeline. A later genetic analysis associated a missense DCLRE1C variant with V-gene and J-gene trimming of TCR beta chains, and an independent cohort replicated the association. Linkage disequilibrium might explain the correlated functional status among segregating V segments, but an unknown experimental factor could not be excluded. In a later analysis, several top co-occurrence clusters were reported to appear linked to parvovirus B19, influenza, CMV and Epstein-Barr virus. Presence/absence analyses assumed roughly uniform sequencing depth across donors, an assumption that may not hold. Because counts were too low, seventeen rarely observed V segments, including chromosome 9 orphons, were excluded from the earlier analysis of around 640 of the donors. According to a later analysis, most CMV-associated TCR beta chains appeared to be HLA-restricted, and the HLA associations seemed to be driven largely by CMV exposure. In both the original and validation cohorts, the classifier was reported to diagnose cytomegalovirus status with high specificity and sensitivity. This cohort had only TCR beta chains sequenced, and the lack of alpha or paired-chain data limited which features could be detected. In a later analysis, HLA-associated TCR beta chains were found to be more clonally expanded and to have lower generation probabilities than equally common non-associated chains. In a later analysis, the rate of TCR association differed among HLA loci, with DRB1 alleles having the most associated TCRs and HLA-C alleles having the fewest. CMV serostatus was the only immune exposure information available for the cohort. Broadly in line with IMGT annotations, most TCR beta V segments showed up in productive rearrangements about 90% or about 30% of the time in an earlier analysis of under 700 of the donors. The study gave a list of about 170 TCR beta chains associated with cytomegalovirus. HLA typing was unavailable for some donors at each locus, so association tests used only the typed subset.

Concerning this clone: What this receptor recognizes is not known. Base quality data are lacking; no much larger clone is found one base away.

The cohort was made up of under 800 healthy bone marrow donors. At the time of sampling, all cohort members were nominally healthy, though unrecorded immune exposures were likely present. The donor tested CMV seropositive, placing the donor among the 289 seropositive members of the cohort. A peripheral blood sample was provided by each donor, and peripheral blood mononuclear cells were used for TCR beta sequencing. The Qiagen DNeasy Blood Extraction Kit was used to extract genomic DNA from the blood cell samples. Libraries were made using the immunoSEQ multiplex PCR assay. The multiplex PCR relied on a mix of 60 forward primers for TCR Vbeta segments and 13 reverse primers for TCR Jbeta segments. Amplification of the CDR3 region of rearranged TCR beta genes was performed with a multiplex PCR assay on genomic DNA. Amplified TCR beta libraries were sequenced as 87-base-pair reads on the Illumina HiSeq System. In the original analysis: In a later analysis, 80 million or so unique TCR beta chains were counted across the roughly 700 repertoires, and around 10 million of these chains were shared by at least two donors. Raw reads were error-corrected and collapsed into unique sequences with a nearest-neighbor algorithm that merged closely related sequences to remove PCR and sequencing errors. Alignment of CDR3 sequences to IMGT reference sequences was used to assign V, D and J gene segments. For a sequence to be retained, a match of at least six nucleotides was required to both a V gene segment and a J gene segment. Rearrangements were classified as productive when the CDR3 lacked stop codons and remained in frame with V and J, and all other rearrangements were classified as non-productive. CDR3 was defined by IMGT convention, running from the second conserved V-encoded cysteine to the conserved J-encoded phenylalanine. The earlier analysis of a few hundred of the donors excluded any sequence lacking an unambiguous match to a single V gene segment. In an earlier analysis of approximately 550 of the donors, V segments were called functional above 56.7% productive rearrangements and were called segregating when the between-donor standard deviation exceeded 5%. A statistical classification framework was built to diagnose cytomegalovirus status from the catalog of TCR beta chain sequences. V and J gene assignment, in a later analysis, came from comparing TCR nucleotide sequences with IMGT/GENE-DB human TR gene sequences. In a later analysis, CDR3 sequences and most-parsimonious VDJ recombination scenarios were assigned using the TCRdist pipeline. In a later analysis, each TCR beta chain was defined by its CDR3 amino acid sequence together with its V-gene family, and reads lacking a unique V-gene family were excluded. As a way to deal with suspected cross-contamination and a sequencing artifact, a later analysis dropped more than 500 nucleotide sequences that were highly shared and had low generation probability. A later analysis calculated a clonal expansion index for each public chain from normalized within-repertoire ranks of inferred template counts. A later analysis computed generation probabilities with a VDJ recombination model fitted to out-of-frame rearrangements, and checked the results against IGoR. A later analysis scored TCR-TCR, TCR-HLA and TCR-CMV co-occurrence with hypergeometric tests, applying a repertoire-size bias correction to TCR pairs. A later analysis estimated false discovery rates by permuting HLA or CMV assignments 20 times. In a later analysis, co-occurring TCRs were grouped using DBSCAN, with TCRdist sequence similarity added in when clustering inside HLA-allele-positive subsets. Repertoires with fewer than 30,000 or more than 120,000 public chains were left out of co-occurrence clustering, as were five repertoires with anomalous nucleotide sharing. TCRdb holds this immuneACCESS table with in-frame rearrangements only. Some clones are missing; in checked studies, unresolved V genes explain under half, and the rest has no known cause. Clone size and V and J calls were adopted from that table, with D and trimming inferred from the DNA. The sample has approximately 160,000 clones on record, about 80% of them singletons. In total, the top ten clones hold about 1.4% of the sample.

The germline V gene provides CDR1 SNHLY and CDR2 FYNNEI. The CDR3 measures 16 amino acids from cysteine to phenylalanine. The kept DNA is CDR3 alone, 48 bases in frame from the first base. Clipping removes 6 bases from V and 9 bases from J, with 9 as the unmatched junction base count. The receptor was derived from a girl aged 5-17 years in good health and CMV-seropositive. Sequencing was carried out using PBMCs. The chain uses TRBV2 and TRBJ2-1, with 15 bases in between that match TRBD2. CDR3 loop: CASRPGLAGGLGEQFF. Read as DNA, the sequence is TGTGCCAGCAGGCCCGGACTAGCGGGAGGGCTTGGTGAGCAGTTCTTC.